This TCR beta chain derives from a study of cytomegalovirus exposure and HLA in healthy donors. PCR amplification relied on 60 Vbeta primers (plus 13 Jbeta primers). Sequencing was performed with immunoSEQ multiplex PCR; in TCRdb, only in-frame clones are kept and a portion is missing. The sample consists of 90,000 to 130,000 clones, about 76% of them appearing once. Points on this clone: Its specificity is not known.

There are 15 residues in the CDR3. Germline values: CDR1 SGHTA, CDR2 FQGTGA. J gave up 2 bases and V 4 bases, and 1 base lay outside the gene matches. Points from the study as a whole: For most TCR beta V segments, an earlier analysis put the productive rate at about 87% or about 30% of the time.

J is TRBJ1-3 and V is TRBV7-3, with TRBD1 matching 11 bases. Sequenced: PBMCs. The sequence derives from a man in his thirties or forties in good health and CMV-seropositive. CDR3 sequence (DNA): TGTGCCAGCAGCTCGGGACAGGGGGCTGGAAACACCATATATTTT. Encoded protein: CASSSGQGAGNTIYF.